The 29 T cell receptor beta chains given below trace back to one sample, sequenced in a study of blood T cells in healthy people across ages. With a J-beta primer mix and a sample-barcoded 5' primer, a second PCR ran about 7 to 11 cycles. TCRdb redid the calling of the 5' RACE reads with MiXCR, one entry per CDR3 protein. The sample consists of about 1.6 million distinct CDR3 sequences, roughly 30% of them appearing once. Sequencing input: blood. These receptors originate from a woman aged 25 to 45 in good health.

V is TRBV2 and J is TRBJ1-6; D might be TRBD1 (6 bases). V was shortened by 6 bases and J by 12 bases, with 15 bases between the two germline ends. The V gene's germline CDR1 is SNHLY and CDR2 FYNNEI. The CDR3 is 13 residues long. CDR3 in DNA: TGTGCCAGCAGAGAGGGGGAAGCTAAACCCCTCCACTTT. Its protein product is CASREGEAKPLHF.

The gene calls are TRBV2 and TRBJ1-1, with TRBD1 identical over 12 bases. The CDR3 extends over 16 amino acids. J lost 2 bases, V lost 6 bases, and 7 bases had no gene match. The germline V gene has CDR1 SNHLY and CDR2 FYNNEI. CDR3: CASRGTGGMVNTEAFF. CDR3 in DNA: TGTGCCAGCAGGGGGACAGGGGGCATGGTTAACACTGAAGCTTTCTTT.

As concerns this clonotype: One junction end disagrees with the germline gene, perhaps due to a read error. The V gene is TRBV20-1, the J gene TRBJ2-7; D is undetermined. The CDR3 is made up of 11 amino acids. Germline CDR1 DFQATT, CDR2 SNEGSKA (reference sequence). The CDR3 reads CGAIDDYEQYF. In DNA, the CDR3 is TGCGGTGCTATAGACGACTACGAGCAGTACTTC.

The CDR3 spells CASSASASSGKLTDTQYF. CDR3 coding DNA: TGTGCCAGCAGCGCCTCGGCTAGTAGCGGGAAGCTCACAGATACGCAGTATTTT. J is TRBJ2-3 and V is TRBV7-2, with 8 bases that match TRBD2. The CDR3 has 18 amino acids. Looked up from germline, CDR1 is SGHTA and CDR2 is FQGNSA. Trimming removed 5 bases from V and 2 bases from J; junction bases left unmatched: 15.

This clonotype turned up a few times. The chain combines TRBV20-1 with TRBJ2-1; D is perhaps TRBD2 (5 bases). With 8 bases removed from V and 0 bases from J, the gap between germline ends came to 14 bases. Germline CDR1 reads DFQATT; CDR2 reads SNEGSKA (reference sequence). CDR3 length: 14 amino acids. CDR3 sequence: CSPAGYSSYNEQFF. The CDR3 nucleotides read TGCAGTCCTGCGGGTTATAGCTCCTACAATGAGCAGTTCTTC.

V is TRBV28 and J is TRBJ2-5; 9 bases align to TRBD1. Losses at the gene ends were 7 bases for V and 5 bases for J; bases not matched to a gene: 5. Germline V gives CDR1 MDHEN, CDR2 SYDVKM. The CDR3 runs 13 residues. Here the CDR3 DNA reads TGTGCCAGCATCGGACAGGGGCGGGAGACCCAGTACTTC. Translating gives CASIGQGRETQYF.

Here the CDR3 DNA reads TGTGCCAGCAGTGAGTCAGGGTCTACTGAAGCTTTCTTT. It yields the protein CASSESGSTEAFF. The V call is TRBV6-4, the J call TRBJ1-1; possible D gene TRBD1, 5 bases. The ends were cut back, 3 bases at V and 5 bases at J, with 10 bases in the middle. The CDR3 sequence is 13 residues long. The germline V gene encodes CDR1 MRHNA and CDR2 SNTAGT.

J is TRBJ2-5 and V is TRBV20-1; 11 bases align to TRBD2. This CDR3 spans 14 amino acids. V gave up 2 bases and J gave up 9 bases; unmatched junction bases: 8. Germline V gene sequence: CDR1 DFQATT, CDR2 SNEGSKA (reference sequence). The CDR3 here is CSARLAGGAEAQYF. The CDR3 DNA follows: TGCAGTGCTAGACTAGCGGGGGGAGCTGAGGCCCAGTACTTC.

As to this clonotype: One end of the junction does not line up with germline, which may come from a read error. V gene TRBV9 combines with J gene TRBJ2-5; a weak D match, TRBD2 (7 bases). The CDR3 consists of 15 residues. Germline CDR1 SGDLS, CDR2 YYNGEE. The CDR3 sequence is CAGSGSGGRGETQYF. CDR3 DNA: TGTGCCGGCAGCGGGTCGGGGGGCCGGGGAGAGACCCAGTACTTC. Based on the CDR3 plus reference TRBV9 and TRBJ2-5, the full variable domain is DSGVTQTPKHLITATGQRVTLRCSPRSGDLSVYWYQQSLDQGLQFLIQYYNGEERAKGNILERFSAQQFPDLHSELNLSSLELGDSALYFCAGSGSGGRGETQYFGPGTRLLVL.

This clonotype occurred a few times. The genes are TRBV6-1 and TRBJ2-7, with 7 positions matching TRBD2. This CDR3 has 13 amino acids. With 6 bases clipped from V and 6 bases from J, the junction kept 8 bases outside the gene matches. CDR1 is MNHNS and CDR2 is SASEGT in the germline V gene. In nucleotides, the CDR3 is TGTGCCAGCAGGGCCCGGGGGGACGGCGAGCAGTACTTC. It specifies CASRARGDGEQYF.

This clonotype was counted ten times or more. The rearrangement joins TRBV12-3 or TRBV12-4 to TRBJ1-2; no clear D. The CDR3 contains 10 residues. The ends were cut back, 3 bases at V and 7 bases at J, with 3 bases in the middle. This chain's CDR3 is CASSFGGYTF. CDR3 sequence (DNA): TGTGCCAGCAGTTTTGGTGGCTACACCTTC.

V is TRBV29-1 and J is TRBJ1-2, with D tentatively TRBD1 (6 bases). This CDR3 is built from 13 residues. V was cut by 7 bases and J by 0 bases, with 12 bases left in between. Per germline, CDR1 SQVTM and CDR2 ANQGSEA. The CDR3, as DNA: TGCAGCGCCGAGCACAGGGCTAACTATGGCTACACCTTC. As protein: CSAEHRANYGYTF.

This clonotype was counted between two and nine times. The V gene is TRBV27, the J gene TRBJ2-3; D is undetermined. Between the trimmed V and J ends, which lost 3 bases and 5 bases, there was a span of 24 bases. Germline assignment: CDR1 MNHEY and CDR2 SMNVEV (reference sequence). The CDR3 spans 18 residues. This CDR3 is CASSFFPLGFQDGDTQYF. CDR3 in DNA: TGTGCCAGCAGTTTTTTTCCACTTGGGTTCCAAGATGGAGATACGCAGTATTTT.

This clonotype appeared a few times. The V call is TRBV9, the J call TRBJ1-2, with D hard to call. Looked up from germline, CDR1 is SGDLS and CDR2 is YYNGEE. The length of the CDR3 is 11 residues. Trimming stripped 3 bases from V and 8 bases from J, with 8 bases between. The CDR3, as DNA: TGTGCCAGCAGCGCAACTCAGGGCTACACCTTC. Protein: CASSATQGYTF. The full variable domain, with the rest looked up from reference TRBV9 and TRBJ1-2, is DSGVTQTPKHLITATGQRVTLRCSPRSGDLSVYWYQQSLDQGLQFLIQYYNGEERAKGNILERFSAQQFPDLHSELNLSSLELGDSALYFCASSATQGYTFGSGTRLTVV.

This clonotype was detected once. The chain links TRBV27 to TRBJ1-4; D is ambiguous. CDR3 length: 15 amino acids. CDR1 is MNHEY, CDR2 SMNVEV, per germline (reference sequence). Trimming pared 4 bases from V and 5 bases from J, leaving 14 bases between. The CDR3 protein is CASSSAGARNEKLFF. The DNA for the CDR3 is TGTGCCAGCAGTTCGGCGGGAGCAAGGAATGAAAAACTGTTTTTT.

The chain recombines TRBV20-1 with TRBJ2-5, with TRBD1 as a possible D gene (6 bases). The CDR3 loop spans 15 amino acids. V shed 5 bases and J shed 0 bases, with 16 bases lying between them. Germline-derived CDR1 and CDR2 are DFQATT and SNEGSKA (reference sequence). The CDR3 DNA follows: TGCAGTGCTCGGAAACCCGGGACAAACCAAGAGACCCAGTACTTC. Residues: CSARKPGTNQETQYF.

Notes on this clonotype: A read error may be the cause here, since a much bigger clone is one base away. The chain has TRBV6-6 and TRBJ2-5; TRBD1 agrees at 7 bases. Losses at the gene ends were 2 bases for V and 4 bases for J; bases not matched to a gene: 10. Germline assignment: CDR1 MNHNY and CDR2 SVGAGI (reference sequence). The CDR3 is 16 residues long. The CDR3 here is CASSYGDREVGETQYF. CDR3 DNA: TGTGCCAGCAGTTACGGAGACAGGGAAGTGGGAGAGACCCAGTACTTC.

Comment on this clonotype: This may be a read error: a much more frequent sequence differs by one nucleotide. The V call is TRBV4-1, the J call TRBJ2-3, with a weak D call TRBD1 (6 bases). The CDR3 covers 15 residues. From germline, CDR1 is MGHRA and CDR2 YSYEKL. CDR3: CAGSQETGWTDTQYF. The CDR3 region has the DNA TGCGCCGGCAGCCAAGAAACAGGGTGGACAGATACGCAGTATTTT.

This clonotype was detected only a few times. The CDR3 nucleotides read TGTGCCAGCACCCTATCAGGGGTGATCGAGACCCAGTACTTC. This translates into CASTLSGVIETQYF. V is TRBV7-9 and J is TRBJ2-5, with D possibly matching TRBD1 (6 bases). The CDR3 contains 14 residues. V was cut by 7 bases and J by 5 bases, with 17 bases left in between. The V gene's germline CDR1 is SEHNR and CDR2 FQNEAQ (reference sequence).

Many counts were recorded for this clonotype. This rearrangement joins TRBV20-1 to TRBJ1-1; 8 bases fit TRBD1. Looked up from germline, CDR1 is DFQATT and CDR2 is SNEGSKA (reference sequence). CDR3 length: 16 residues. The V segment lost 0 bases and the J segment 3 bases; nucleotides outside the gene matches: 9. Here the CDR3 reads CSARDPGGAYHTEAFF. CDR3 sequence (DNA): TGCAGTGCTAGAGACCCAGGGGGCGCGTATCACACTGAAGCTTTCTTT.

The V call is TRBV7-3, the J call TRBJ2-3; a weak D match, TRBD1 (5 bases). CDR1 is SGHTA, CDR2 FQGTGA, per germline. Trimming shortened V by 2 bases and J by 1 base, and 16 bases separated the two germline ends. The CDR3 spans 17 residues. In DNA, the CDR3 is TGTGCCAGCAGCTTAGCCCCGATCAGGGTAGGCACAGATACGCAGTATTTT. It encodes CASSLAPIRVGTDTQYF.

In its sample, this clonotype was seen once. This chain links TRBV28 with TRBJ1-1, with 7 nucleotides matching TRBD1. Germline V CDR1 and CDR2: MDHEN, SYDVKM. After removal of 6 bases from V and 6 bases from J, the junction contained 10 bases not matched to a gene. The CDR3 spans 14 residues. CDR3 in DNA: TGTGCCAGCAGCCCCGGGGACAGAGCTGCTGAAGCTTTCTTT. This sequence encodes CASSPGDRAAEAFF.

This sequence joins TRBV20-1 and TRBJ1-4, with 9 bases fitting TRBD1. With 4 bases clipped from V and 8 bases from J, the junction kept 11 bases outside the gene matches. The CDR3 consists of 15 residues. The V gene's germline CDR1 is DFQATT and CDR2 SNEGSKA (reference sequence). CDR3 sequence reads: CSANQDRGFREKLFF. The CDR3 DNA is TGCAGTGCTAACCAGGACAGGGGTTTTCGAGAAAAACTGTTTTTT.

This clonotype was counted a single time. V gene TRBV10-3 combines with J gene TRBJ2-1; 16 bases agree with TRBD2. The ends lost 7 bases at V and 6 bases at J; junction bases unmatched: 12. The germline V gene has CDR1 ENHRY and CDR2 SYGVKD. This CDR3 contains 18 residues. CDR3 in DNA: TGTGCCATCACCGCCGGGACTAGCGGGAGGGCGTTGGTCAATGAGCAGTTCTTC. Its translation: CAITAGTSGRALVNEQFF.

The chain recombines TRBV7-9 with TRBJ2-5; 9 nucleotides line up with TRBD2. The length of the CDR3 is 15 residues. The germline CDR1 and CDR2 sequences are SEHNR and FQNEAQ (reference sequence). The junction had 16 bases not matched to a gene; V was cut back by 6 bases and J by 11 bases. In nucleotides, the CDR3 is TGTGCCAGCAGAAACTGGACTAGCGTCGACAATGAGCAGTACTTC. It translates to CASRNWTSVDNEQYF.

This clonotype turned up a few times. V gene TRBV12-3 or TRBV12-4 combines with J gene TRBJ2-1, with 8 bases matching TRBD2. J gave up 9 bases and V 4 bases, and 5 bases lay outside the gene matches. This CDR3 comprises 13 residues. The CDR3 coding sequence is TGTGCCAGCAGTTCTGCTGCGGGGGGTGAGCAGTTCTTC. Translating it yields CASSSAAGGEQFF.

The DNA of the CDR3 is TGTGCCAGCAGCCAATCAGTCAGTGGGTACGATGAGCAGTTCTTC. The encoded protein is CASSQSVSGYDEQFF. The chain combines TRBV4-2 with TRBJ2-1, with D unclear. The germline CDR1 and CDR2 sequences are LGHNA and YNFKEQ. The CDR3 is made up of 15 amino acids. Trimming removed 2 bases at V and 8 bases at J, with 16 bases between.

Only a few counts were recorded for this clonotype. The chain combines TRBV4-1 with TRBJ1-4; unclear D gene. The germline V and J ends were trimmed by 1 base and 10 bases, with 10 bases remaining between them. This CDR3 region has 13 residues. Germline-derived CDR1 and CDR2 are MGHRA and YSYEKL. For the CDR3, the DNA is TGCGCCAGCAGCCAAGTGGGTGACGGAAAACTGTTTTTT. Amino acids: CASSQVGDGKLFF.

The chain employs TRBV15 and TRBJ2-5, with 9 bases lining up with TRBD2. This CDR3 is 14 amino acids long. Germline-derived CDR1 and CDR2 are LNHNV and YYDKDF (reference sequence). The junction had 14 bases not matched to a gene; V was cut back by 7 bases and J by 11 bases. The DNA of the CDR3 is TGTGCCACCATAAGTAGCGGGAGTACCCATGAGCAGTACTTC. As protein: CATISSGSTHEQYF. Together with reference TRBV15 and TRBJ2-5, the CDR3 gives the full variable domain: DAMVIQNPRYQVTQFGKPVTLSCSQTLNHNVMYWYQQKSSQAPKLLFHYYDKDFNNEADTPDNFQSRRPNTSFCFLDIRSPGLGDTAMYLCATISSGSTHEQYFGPGTRLLVL.